A single TCR beta chain is shown here with its context. Its antigen is not known. The record originates from a study of T cell responses to AZD1222 COVID-19 vaccine. Study-wide results and limits: Donors in the cohort were predominantly white British and more often female, and clonal diversity was possibly underestimated. Baseline testing showed seropositivity in only a handful of AZD1222 recipients.

Repertoires were generated with immunoSEQ multiplex PCR, while TCRdb's copy carries only in-frame clones and drops some. The repertoire holds 150,000 to 200,000 clones, with almost 95% as singletons. The sequencing here drew on peripheral blood, taken on day 0 of AZD1222 vaccination. This clonotype was obtained from an adult in good health.

This chain's CDR3 is CASSWGQHTFSYEQYF. The CDR3 coding sequence is TGTGCCAGCAGCTGGGGACAGCACACGTTCTCCTACGAGCAGTACTTC. The V gene is TRBV13, the J gene TRBJ2-7; 7 positions match TRBD1. Germline V CDR1 and CDR2: PRHDT, FYEKMQ (reference sequence). The trim removed 4 bases at V and 0 bases at J, leaving 9 bases unmatched. This CDR3 contains 16 residues. Variable domain in full (rest from reference TRBV13 and TRBJ2-7): AAGVIQSPRHLIKEKRETATLKCYPIPRHDTVYWYQQGPGQDPQFLISFYEKMQSDKGSIPDRFSAQQFSDYHSELNMSSLELGDSALYFCASSWGQHTFSYEQYFGPGTRLTVT.